One and the same sample provided the 15 T cell receptor beta chains below, sequenced in a study of T cell clonality in common variable immunodeficiency. Data came from immunoSEQ multiplex PCR; TCRdb stores just in-frame clones and leaves some out. This sample includes fewer than 75,000 clones with no singletons; its ten biggest clones take up about 1.7%. The specimen was peripheral blood mononuclear cells. The receptors originated from a person aged 18-69 years in good health.

This clone was recorded at least ten times. The CDR3 extends 3 residues past the end of the read, so its final part is completed from the germline J gene. This chain connects TRBV19 to TRBJ1-6, with D possibly TRBD1 on 5 matching bases. CDR3 length: 13 amino acids. Germline assignment: CDR1 LNHDA and CDR2 SQIVND (reference sequence). The ends were cut back, 0 bases at V and 11 bases at J, with 8 bases in the middle. CDR3 DNA, as far as it was read: TGTGCCAGTAGTATAGATGAGACAGCACCC. Its translation: CASSIDETAP. The full CDR3 is CASSIDETAPLHF.

This clone has a count of ten or more. The read falls 3 residues short of the CDR3 end, and the missing part is taken from the germline J gene. The V call is TRBV20-1, the J call TRBJ2-7; TRBD2 agrees at 7 bases. Germline V gene lookup returns CDR1 DFQATT and CDR2 SNEGSKA (reference sequence). The V and J ends lost 5 bases and 0 bases, in that order; junction bases with no gene match: 7. The CDR3 runs 14 residues. CDR3 DNA, as far as it was read: TGCAGTGCTTTCCCCGGGACTAACTCCTACGAG. Protein sequence: CSAFPGTNSYE. The entire CDR3 reads CSAFPGTNSYEQYF.

The table lists this clone with many counts. The read comes to an end 3 residues before the CDR3 does, leaving the germline J gene to fill in the end. The chain combines TRBV10-1 with TRBJ2-1; TRBD2 matches 10 bases. Germline-derived CDR1 and CDR2 are WNHNN and SYGVQD (reference sequence). CDR3 length: 17 amino acids. Unmatched junction bases numbered 5, after V lost 3 bases and J lost 0 bases. The CDR3 DNA, read in part, is TGCGCCAGCAGTGACGTAGCGGGAGGCAGCTCCTACAATGAG. Its protein is CASSDVAGGSSYNE. The whole CDR3 protein reads CASSDVAGGSSYNEQFF.

This clone was seen ten or more times. The read stops 3 residues short of the end of the CDR3; the missing end is completed from the germline J gene. This same CDR3 is encoded by further DNA sequences in the sample. The chain carries TRBV19 and TRBJ1-3, with D tentatively TRBD1 (5 bases). V gave up 6 bases and J gave up 4 bases, with 7 bases separating them. This CDR3 has 12 residues. Per germline, CDR1 LNHDA and CDR2 SQIVND (reference sequence). CDR3 residues: CASSHRGNTIYF. The covered CDR3 bases are TGTGCCAGTAGCCACAGGGGAAACACC.

This clone was observed many times. The read terminates 3 residues ahead of where the CDR3 ends, so the germline J gene completes it. The genes are TRBV30 and TRBJ2-5; possible D gene TRBD2, 7 bases. From germline, CDR1 is GTSNPN and CDR2 SVGIG (reference sequence). CDR3 length: 13 residues. The V end was cut by 0 bases, the J end by 5 bases, with 10 bases between. CDR3 loop: CAWSVGGGETQYF. CDR3 bases read: TGTGCCTGGAGTGTAGGGGGGGGCGAGACC.

This clone appeared many times. The CDR3 DNA, read in part, is TGTGCCAGCAGCCTTAGTCAGGGACTAGCGCGAGATACG. Protein product: CASSLSQGLARDT. The full CDR3 is CASSLSQGLARDTQYF. The chain uses TRBV7-8 and TRBJ2-3, with 10 bases identical to TRBD2. The sequence runs out 3 residues before the end of the CDR3; the remainder is reconstructed from the germline J gene. Germline CDR1 reads SGHVS; CDR2 reads FQNEAQ. Trimming took 5 bases from V and 5 from J; bases not matched to a gene: 10. This CDR3 comprises 16 residues. The variable domain in full, with the rest retrieved from reference TRBV7-8 and TRBJ2-3, is GAGVSQSPRYKVAKRGQDVALRCDPISGHVSLFWYQQALGQGPEFLTYFQNEAQLDKSGLPSDRFFAERPEGSVSTLKIQRTQQEDSAVYLCASSLSQGLARDTQYFGPGTRLTVL.

This clone has ten or more counts. The read gets to within 3 residues of the CDR3 end, and the germline J gene fills in the rest. The rearrangement uses TRBV3-1 (or the pseudogene TRBV3-2) and TRBJ2-3; TRBD2 might be the D (5 bases). The germline V and J ends were trimmed by 4 bases and 1 base, with 9 bases remaining between them. Per the germline V gene, CDR1 is LGHDT and CDR2 is YNNKEL (reference sequence). The CDR3 totals 14 residues. The CDR3 loop is CASSPGVRTDTQYF. Partial CDR3 DNA: TGTGCCAGCAGCCCCGGGGTTCGCACAGATACG.

This clone was detected many times. With the read ending 3 residues before the CDR3 end, the germline J gene is used to fill in that end. The chain links TRBV20-1 to TRBJ2-7; TRBD1 aligns across 8 bases. V was pared by 7 bases and J by 5 bases, with 1 base of the junction left unmatched. The CDR3 totals 10 residues. CDR1 is DFQATT and CDR2 is SNEGSKA in the germline V gene (reference sequence). The CDR3 sequence: CSVDRDEQYF. The CDR3 bases that were read are TGCAGTGTGGACAGGGACGAG.

This clone was seen ten or more times. Read coverage stops 3 residues before the CDR3 terminus; the germline J gene supplies the remainder. V usage is TRBV5-4 and J usage is TRBJ2-1; D gene uncertain. The CDR3 is 13 amino acids. Germline V gene data show CDR1 as SGHNT and CDR2 as YYREEE (reference sequence). Trimming removed 1 base at V and 7 bases at J, with 9 bases between. CDR3 sequence reads: CASSLNHGNEQFF. The CDR3 bases that were read are TGTGCCAGCAGCTTGAATCACGGGAATGAG.

In its sample, this clone was seen many times. The CDR3 end falls 3 residues outside the read, so it is completed with the germline J gene. V is TRBV9 and J is TRBJ1-5; 9 bases agree with TRBD1. V shed 1 base, J shed 2 bases, and the junction held 22 bases outside the gene matches. CDR3 size: 22 residues. The germline V gene encodes CDR1 SGDLS and CDR2 YYNGEE. CDR3 sequence: CASSVPGQGIFRGSWGNQPQHF. CDR3 bases read: TGTGCCAGCAGCGTACCGGGACAGGGTATTTTCCGGGGGTCGTGGGGCAATCAGCCC.

This clone appeared many times. The read terminates 3 residues ahead of where the CDR3 ends, so the germline J gene completes it. The rearrangement uses TRBV20-1 and TRBJ2-2; 9 bases are a match to TRBD2. Trimming cost V 4 bases and J 3 bases; bases outside gene matches: 6. This CDR3 comprises 15 residues. Germline V gene data show CDR1 as DFQATT and CDR2 as SNEGSKA (reference sequence). The CDR3 spells CSAKLTSGYTGELFF. The sequenced part of the CDR3 DNA is TGCAGTGCTAAACTGACTAGCGGCTACACCGGGGAG.

This clone has ten or more counts. Given a much more abundant clone one base away, this may be a read error. The read finishes 3 residues shy of the CDR3 end, and the germline J gene is used to complete it. This sequence joins TRBV2 and TRBJ1-1; perhaps TRBD1 as D (6 bases). The CDR3 consists of 13 residues. V lost 5 bases to trimming and J lost 1 base, with 8 bases between them. The germline CDR1 and CDR2 sequences are SNHLY and FYNNEI. The CDR3 here is CASSWTENTEAFF. Partial CDR3 DNA: TGTGCCAGCAGTTGGACAGAGAACACTGAA.

This clone has ten or more counts. Read sequence stops 3 residues before the CDR3 end, and the germline J gene provides the missing end. V is TRBV28 and J is TRBJ1-5; TRBD1 might be the D (6 bases). Per germline, CDR1 MDHEN and CDR2 SYDVKM. The ends were cut back, 5 bases at V and 1 base at J, with 18 bases in the middle. This CDR3 has 17 amino acids. CDR3: CASSRNYRVQSNQPQHF. The covered CDR3 bases are TGTGCCAGCAGTAGAAACTACAGGGTGCAGAGCAATCAGCCC.

This clone showed up many times. The read terminates 3 residues before the CDR3 end, so the remaining end is supplied by the germline J gene. V and J are TRBV20-1 and TRBJ1-5; D is possibly TRBD1 (5 bases). Germline-derived CDR1 and CDR2 are DFQATT and SNEGSKA (reference sequence). CDR3 length: 13 residues. Trimming cost V 6 bases and J 4 bases, with 13 bases left between them. CDR3 sequence reads: CSAPRGGNQPQHF. The part of the CDR3 DNA that was read is TGCAGTGCCCCGCGGGGGGGAAATCAGCCC.

There are many counts of this clone. The missing CDR3 end, 3 residues past where the read stops, is filled in from the germline J gene. This sequence joins TRBV19 and TRBJ1-6; 8 bases fit TRBD1. V gave up 9 bases and J gave up 0 bases; unmatched junction bases: 4. The V gene's germline CDR1 is LNHDA and CDR2 SQIVND (reference sequence). The CDR3 is 15 residues long. Partial CDR3 DNA: TGTGCCAGCCGGACAGGGAGCTCCTATAATTCACCC. It is translated as CASRTGSSYNSP. The entire CDR3 is CASRTGSSYNSPLHF.